The present T cell receptor (beta chain) was sequenced within a study of blood T cell repertoires in COVID-19. Background on the study: The study drew acute and convalescent COVID-19 samples from the United States, Italy and Spain. PBMCs, B-cell-depleted T cells, or T cells provided the cDNA or gDNA that made up the material.

Authors' data handling: Reference gene primers were amplified, and this amplification served to estimate nucleated cell counts. Clones were read by immunoSEQ multiplex PCR, and TCRdb kept only the in-frame ones, dropping some. V, J and clone size reflect that table, while D and trimming were determined from the DNA. The table shows roughly 260,000 clones, with 90% occurring only once. The clonotype comes from a woman in her forties with acute or convalescent COVID-19. Sample: peripheral blood.

The CDR3 here is CAGFVLAGNTGELFF. The CDR3 DNA follows: TGTGCCGGGTTCGTACTAGCGGGGAACACCGGGGAGCTGTTTTTT. J is TRBJ2-2 and V is TRBV9; TRBD2 agrees at 9 bases. The J segment lost 1 base and the V segment lost 10 bases, leaving 8 bases of the junction unmatched. Germline assignment: CDR1 SGDLS and CDR2 YYNGEE. The CDR3 totals 15 residues.